The clone carrying this T cell receptor beta chain was recorded only once. As yet, its antigen is unknown. The CDR3 totals 16 residues. Trimming stripped 5 bases from V and 2 bases from J, with 16 bases between. Germline V gives CDR1 SGHAT, CDR2 FQNNGV. The assay was immunoSEQ multiplex PCR, and TCRdb's table has in-frame clones only and misses some. The sample lists 120,000 or so clones; 80% were seen once. This sample was taken from a study of a mutant IDH1 vaccine in newly diagnosed glioma. Looking at the study overall: Eight vaccinations were given in weeks 1, 3, 5, 7, 11, 15, 19 and 23. Beginning 4-6 weeks after radiotherapy alone, or with temozolomide cycles, vaccination took place. Receipt of radiotherapy, temozolomide, or both preceded the study, and most received both.

Time point denoted: week 11, during vaccination. The investigators gave 300 ug of mutant IDH1 20-mer peptide in each vaccine dose, together with topical imiquimod. The study's findings and limits: Vaccine-induced immune responses occurred in 80% to 95% of patients.

This chain links TRBV11-2 with TRBJ1-5; D unresolved. The TCR was taken from a man aged 35 to 55 with glioma. The sample consisted of PBMCs, taken from a glioma patient whose treatment included an IDH1 peptide vaccine. The CDR3 bases are TGTGCCAGCAGCCCCCGGATTAGTGGCGGCAATCAGCCCCAGCATTTT. Amino acid sequence: CASSPRISGGNQPQHF. Combining the CDR3 with reference TRBV11-2 and TRBJ1-5 gives the whole variable domain EAGVAQSPRYKIIEKRQSVAFWCNPISGHATLYWYQQILGQGPKLLIQFQNNGVVDDSQLPKDRFSAERLKGVDSTLKIQPAKLEDSAVYLCASSPRISGGNQPQHFGDGTRLSIL.